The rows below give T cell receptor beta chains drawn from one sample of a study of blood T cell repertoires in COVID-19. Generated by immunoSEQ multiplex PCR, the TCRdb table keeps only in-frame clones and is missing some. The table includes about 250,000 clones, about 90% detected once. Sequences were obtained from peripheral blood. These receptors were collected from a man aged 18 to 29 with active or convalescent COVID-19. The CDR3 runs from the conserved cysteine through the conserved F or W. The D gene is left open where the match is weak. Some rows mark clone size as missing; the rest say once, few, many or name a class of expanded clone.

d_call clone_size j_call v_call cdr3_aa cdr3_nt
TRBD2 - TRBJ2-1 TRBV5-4 CASSFGLAGTYNEQFF TGTGCCAGCAGCTTTGGGCTAGCGGGGACATACAATGAGCAGTTCTTC
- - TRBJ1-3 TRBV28 CASSSPGLENTIYF TGTGCCAGCAGTTCTCCGGGACTGGAAAACACCATATATTTT
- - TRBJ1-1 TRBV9 CASSVDRGTEAFF TGTGCCAGCAGCGTAGACCGAGGGACTGAAGCTTTCTTT
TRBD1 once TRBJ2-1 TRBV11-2 CASSLLQGARNEQFF TGTGCCAGCAGCTTATTACAGGGGGCACGCAATGAGCAGTTCTTC
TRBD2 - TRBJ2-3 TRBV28 CASSFPRLRGEGDTQYF TGTGCCAGCAGTTTCCCCCGACTGCGGGGGGAAGGGGATACGCAGTATTTT
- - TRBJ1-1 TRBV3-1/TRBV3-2 CASQHSGTEAFF TGTGCCAGCCAACACTCGGGCACTGAAGCTTTCTTT
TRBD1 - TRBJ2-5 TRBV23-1 CASSPGGAEPKIRETQYF TGCGCCAGCAGCCCAGGGGGCGCCGAACCAAAAATTCGGGAGACCCAGTACTTC
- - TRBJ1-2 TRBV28 CASSLSTAYGYTF TGTGCCAGCAGTTTATCGACTGCTTATGGCTACACCTTC
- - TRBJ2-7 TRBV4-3 CASSQGDSYEQYF TGCGCCAGCAGCCAAGGAGACAGCTACGAGCAGTACTTC
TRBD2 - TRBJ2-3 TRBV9 CASSVIGLAGTDTQYF TGTGCCAGCAGCGTAATTGGTCTAGCGGGCACAGATACGCAGTATTTT
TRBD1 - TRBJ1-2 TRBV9 CASTGTGAHYYGYTF TGTGCCAGCACCGGGACAGGGGCCCATTACTATGGCTACACCTTC
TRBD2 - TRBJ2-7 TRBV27 CASRTSATYEQYF TGTGCCAGCCGGACTAGCGCCACCTACGAGCAGTACTTC
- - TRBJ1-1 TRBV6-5 CASTRSPRIEAFF TGTGCCAGCACCCGATCCCCCAGGATTGAAGCTTTCTTT
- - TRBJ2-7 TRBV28 CASSTRGRAYEQYF TGTGCCAGCAGTACTCGGGGTCGAGCCTACGAGCAGTACTTC
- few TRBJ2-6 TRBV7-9 CASSSGANVLTF TGTGCCAGCAGCTCAGGGGCCAACGTCCTGACTTTC
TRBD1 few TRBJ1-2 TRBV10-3 CAISESQGDYGYTF TGTGCCATCAGTGAGTCTCAGGGGGACTATGGCTACACCTTC
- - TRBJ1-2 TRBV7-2 CASSLSAPGGYTF TGTGCCAGCAGCCTATCAGCCCCGGGGGGCTACACCTTC
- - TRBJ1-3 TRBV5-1 CASSTETNSGNTIYF TGCGCCAGCAGCACAGAGACAAACTCTGGAAACACCATATATTTT
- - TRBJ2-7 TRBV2 CASRRGRGGYEQYF TGTGCCAGCAGGAGGGGACGGGGAGGCTACGAGCAGTACTTC
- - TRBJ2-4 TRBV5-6 CASSLQGSIQYF TGTGCCAGCAGCTTGCAGGGTAGCATTCAGTACTTC
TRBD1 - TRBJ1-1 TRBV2 CASSPDRGVGTEAFF TGTGCCAGCAGTCCGGACAGGGGGGTTGGCACTGAAGCTTTCTTT
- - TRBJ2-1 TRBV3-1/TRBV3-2 CASSPQRGSLENEQFF TGTGCCAGCAGCCCACAGAGGGGGAGCTTAGAAAATGAGCAGTTCTTC
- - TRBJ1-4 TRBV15 CATSRWGGGEKLFF TGTGCCACCAGCAGATGGGGAGGGGGTGAAAAACTGTTTTTT
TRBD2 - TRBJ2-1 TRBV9 CASSATTSGRLVDEQFF TGTGCCAGCAGCGCCACCACTAGCGGGAGATTGGTAGATGAGCAGTTCTTC
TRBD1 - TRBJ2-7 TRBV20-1 CSASKQGGYEQYF TGCAGTGCTAGTAAACAGGGGGGCTACGAGCAGTACTTC
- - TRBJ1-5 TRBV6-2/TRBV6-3 CATSSTIDGIRGQPQHF TGTGCCACCAGTTCGACCATCGACGGGATACGTGGGCAGCCCCAGCATTTT
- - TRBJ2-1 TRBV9 CASSAGGGLYNEQFF TGTGCCAGCAGCGCGGGCGGGGGCCTCTACAATGAGCAGTTCTTC
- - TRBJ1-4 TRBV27 CASSYAGGSNEKLFF TGTGCCAGCAGCTACGCCGGCGGGTCAAATGAAAAACTGTTTTTT
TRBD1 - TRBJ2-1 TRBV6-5 CASSYTDRVVEQFF TGTGCCAGCAGTTACACGGACAGGGTAGTAGAGCAGTTCTTC
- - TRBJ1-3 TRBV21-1 CASSKGQGAGNTIYF TGTGCCAGCAGCAAAGGACAGGGAGCTGGAAACACCATATATTTT
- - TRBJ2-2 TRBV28 CASSFPFRGDTGELFF TGTGCCAGCAGTTTTCCCTTCAGGGGGGACACCGGGGAGCTGTTTTTT
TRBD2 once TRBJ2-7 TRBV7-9 CASGGTGLAGGSWYF TGTGCCAGCGGAGGAACGGGACTAGCGGGAGGATCCTGGTACTTC
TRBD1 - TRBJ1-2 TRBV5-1 CASSLGTETYGYTF TGCGCCAGCAGCTTAGGGACAGAAACCTATGGCTACACCTTC
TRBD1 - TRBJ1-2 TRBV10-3 CANGQGDYGYTF TGTGCCAACGGACAGGGAGACTATGGCTACACCTTC
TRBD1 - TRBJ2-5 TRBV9 CASSPMTGGETQYF TGTGCCAGCAGCCCAATGACAGGGGGAGAGACCCAGTACTTC
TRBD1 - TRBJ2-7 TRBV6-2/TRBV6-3 CASSKDRVEQYF TGTGCCAGCAGTAAGGACAGGGTCGAGCAGTACTTC
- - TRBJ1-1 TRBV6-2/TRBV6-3 CASSWAGMNTEAFF TGTGCCAGCAGTTGGGCAGGGATGAACACTGAAGCTTTCTTT
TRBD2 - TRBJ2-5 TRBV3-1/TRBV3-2 CASSQGPSGRTGETQYF TGTGCCAGCAGCCAAGGCCCTAGCGGGAGGACGGGAGAGACCCAGTACTTC
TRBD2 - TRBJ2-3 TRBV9 CASSVGRGGRSTDTQYF TGTGCCAGCAGCGTAGGCCGGGGGGGGCGAAGCACAGATACGCAGTATTTT
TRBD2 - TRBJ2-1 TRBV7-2 CASSLDGGGAQWEQFF TGTGCCAGCAGCTTAGATGGCGGGGGGGCCCAGTGGGAGCAGTTCTTC
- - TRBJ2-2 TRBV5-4 CASSLDGTGELFF TGTGCCAGCAGCTTGGACGGGACCGGGGAGCTGTTTTTT
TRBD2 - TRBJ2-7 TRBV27 CASSTTSASSYEQYF TGTGCCAGCAGTACAACTAGCGCAAGCTCCTACGAGCAGTACTTC
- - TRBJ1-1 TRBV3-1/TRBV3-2 CASTGRTFTEAFF TGTGCCAGCACCGGGCGGACTTTCACTGAAGCTTTCTTT
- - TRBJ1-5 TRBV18 CASSQGYDSNQPQHF TGTGCCAGCTCCCAGGGTTACGATAGCAATCAGCCCCAGCATTTT
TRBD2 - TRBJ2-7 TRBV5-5 CASSLISGRAPNEQYF TGTGCCAGCAGCTTAATTAGCGGGAGAGCCCCAAACGAGCAGTACTTC
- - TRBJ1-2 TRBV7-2 CASSPLRGAPGGYTF TGTGCCAGCAGCCCCCTTCGGGGGGCGCCAGGAGGCTACACCTTC
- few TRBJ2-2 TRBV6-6 CASRTANTGELFF TGTGCCAGCAGAACAGCGAACACCGGGGAGCTGTTTTTT
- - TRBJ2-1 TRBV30 CAWSVDPRGYEQFF TGTGCCTGGAGTGTAGACCCGAGAGGCTATGAGCAGTTCTTC
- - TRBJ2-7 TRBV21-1 CASSKPRQGAREQYF TGTGCCAGCAGCAAACCTAGACAGGGGGCGAGGGAGCAGTACTTC
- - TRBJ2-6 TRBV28 CASSRGSGANVLTF TGTGCCAGCAGTCGGGGATCTGGGGCCAACGTCCTGACTTTC
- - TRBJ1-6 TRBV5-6 CASSFVGGWNSPLHF TGTGCCAGCAGCTTCGTCGGGGGATGGAATTCACCCCTCCACTTT
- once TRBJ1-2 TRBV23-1 CASSRADGYTF TGCGCCAGCAGTCGTGCGGATGGCTACACCTTC
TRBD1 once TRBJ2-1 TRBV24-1 CATSAEDRGYNEQFF TGTGCCACCAGTGCCGAGGACAGGGGTTACAATGAGCAGTTCTTC
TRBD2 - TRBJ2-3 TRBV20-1 CSASWRGGWLDTQYF TGCAGTGCTAGTTGGCGGGGGGGCTGGTTAGATACGCAGTATTTT
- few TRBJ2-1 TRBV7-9 CASSRDRYNEQFF TGTGCCAGCAGCCGAGACAGGTACAATGAGCAGTTCTTC
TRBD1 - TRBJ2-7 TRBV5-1 CASSFQQGVSGEQYF TGCGCCAGCAGCTTTCAGCAGGGGGTAAGCGGCGAGCAGTACTTC
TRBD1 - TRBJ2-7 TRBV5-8 CASNRDSYEQYF TGTGCCAGCAACCGGGACAGCTACGAGCAGTACTTC
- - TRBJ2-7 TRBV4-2 CASSQGQSGEQYF TGTGCCAGCAGCCAAGGACAGTCAGGGGAGCAGTACTTC